The T cell receptor beta chain described here comes from a study of regulatory T cells in long-lasting Graves disease. The table lists this clonotype with many counts. The antigen is undetermined. Germline CDR1 MNHEY, CDR2 SMNVEV (reference sequence). Trimming stripped 0 bases from V and 2 bases from J, with 14 bases between. This CDR3 has 16 residues. Noted time point: persistent/refractory GD, antithyroid drugs over 5 years with positive TRAb. Preparation of the TCR library used RNA extracted from PBMCs. Arm-PCR with iRepertoire HTBI primers amplified the CDR3 regions for these TCR beta libraries. TCRdb processed the multiplex PCR reads anew with MiXCR; each CDR3 protein has one entry. Of around 450,000 distinct CDR3 sequences detected, about 22% appear once; the ten largest clones hold around 7%. Overall study results and limits: New patients shared about a thousand public clonotypes, fewer than the roughly 2,500 shared by persistent patients. Persistent disease was characterized by preferential usage of TRBV28, TRBJ1-2 and TRBJ2-5. Reduced TCR diversity was observed in persistent Graves' patients versus newly diagnosed patients.

The specimen comprised peripheral blood mononuclear cells (PBMCs), sampled when the disease was refractory, from a patient treated with antithyroid drugs. The chain has TRBV27 and TRBJ2-7; unclear D gene. The TCR was taken from a female donor with Graves disease. The CDR3 bases are TGTGCCAGCAGTTTATCAGGTGTCCTCGCCACCTACGAGCAGTACTTC. It translates to CASSLSGVLATYEQYF.